A selection of T cell receptor beta chains follows, all from one sample in a study of monozygotic twins with inflammatory bowel disease. TCRdb reanalyzed the 5' RACE reads and collapses them to one entry per CDR3 protein, without DNA. In total, the table holds some 440,000 distinct CDR3 sequences. The sequencing input was blood. These receptors were taken from a human donor with ulcerative colitis or Crohn's disease, or a healthy co-twin of an affected twin (not recorded which). Each CDR3 is given with its conserved first and last residue.

V	J	CDR3
TRBV12-3/TRBV12-4	TRBJ1-2	CASSPRDRASYGYTF
TRBV12-3/TRBV12-4	TRBJ1-1	CASSFQGQGEAFF
TRBV12-3/TRBV12-4	TRBJ2-1	CASSWNRDPAVDEQFF
TRBV7-3	TRBJ2-1	CASSLKASGEQFF
TRBV20-1	TRBJ2-3	CSARADPGLAGLTDTQYF
TRBV12-3/TRBV12-4	TRBJ1-1	CATSWGGDTEAFF
TRBV5-1	TRBJ2-5	CASSSFGQGGETQYF
TRBV12-3/TRBV12-4	TRBJ2-7	CASSQTGGISYEQYF
TRBV5-1	TRBJ2-3	CASRWGDTDTQYF
TRBV20-1	TRBJ1-4	CSAKTGTREKLFF
TRBV11-2	TRBJ2-2	CASIVGGNTGELFF
TRBV6-1	TRBJ2-1	CASSPSRTGRNEQFF
TRBV5-8	TRBJ2-3	CASSPGGIADTQYF
TRBV4-1	TRBJ2-3	CASSQGNSGFTDTQYF
TRBV4-1	TRBJ2-1	CASSPEGTYNEQFF
TRBV3-1	TRBJ2-2	CASSQAGYNTGELFF
TRBV5-4	TRBJ2-2	CASSSKGGDNTGELFF
TRBV5-1	TRBJ2-7	CASSGTQYEQYF
TRBV7-2	TRBJ2-5	CASGGGATAETQYF
TRBV5-6	TRBJ2-7	CASSLGQYYEQYF
TRBV5-5	TRBJ2-4	CASGPERGQVNIQYF
TRBV29-1	TRBJ1-2	CSVDGAYGYTF
TRBV12-3/TRBV12-4	TRBJ1-1	CASSSPPGTGSMNTEAFF
TRBV7-2	TRBJ2-1	CASSLEQPYNEQFF
TRBV2	TRBJ2-2	CARDSGNTGELFF
TRBV28	TRBJ2-3	CASSPTGTASTDTQYF
TRBV5-1	TRBJ2-1	CASSFDGGGNEQFF
TRBV6-5	TRBJ1-1	CASSYKQGQRTEAFF
TRBV7-9	TRBJ1-1	CASSLQGGITEAFF
TRBV7-2	TRBJ2-1	CASSPGQGPYNEQFF
TRBV20-1	TRBJ1-2	CSARIRTDGYTF
TRBV11-1	TRBJ2-1	CASRQGGNLKISYNEQFF
TRBV12-3/TRBV12-4	TRBJ2-1	CASSLSGRAYYNEQFF
TRBV5-1	TRBJ2-3	CASTRGGTDTQYF
TRBV11-2	TRBJ2-7	CASSLVNYGKVQSYEQYF
TRBV20-1	TRBJ2-3	CSARDPLAGGATDTQYF
TRBV10-3	TRBJ2-3	CAIWASGSTDTQYF
TRBV6-1	TRBJ2-2	CASSLSTSGRARGELFF
TRBV12-3/TRBV12-4	TRBJ1-1	CASASGSKGGAFF
TRBV5-1	TRBJ1-1	CASRLHLNTEAFF
TRBV12-3/TRBV12-4	TRBJ2-1	CASSFTPYNEQFF
TRBV7-2	TRBJ2-1	CASSLQGSSDEQFF
TRBV5-1	TRBJ2-1	CASSLAASGAYYNEQFF
TRBV18	TRBJ2-5	CASSSGLAGGETQYF
TRBV5-1	TRBJ1-6	CDSQDKDRVNSPLHF